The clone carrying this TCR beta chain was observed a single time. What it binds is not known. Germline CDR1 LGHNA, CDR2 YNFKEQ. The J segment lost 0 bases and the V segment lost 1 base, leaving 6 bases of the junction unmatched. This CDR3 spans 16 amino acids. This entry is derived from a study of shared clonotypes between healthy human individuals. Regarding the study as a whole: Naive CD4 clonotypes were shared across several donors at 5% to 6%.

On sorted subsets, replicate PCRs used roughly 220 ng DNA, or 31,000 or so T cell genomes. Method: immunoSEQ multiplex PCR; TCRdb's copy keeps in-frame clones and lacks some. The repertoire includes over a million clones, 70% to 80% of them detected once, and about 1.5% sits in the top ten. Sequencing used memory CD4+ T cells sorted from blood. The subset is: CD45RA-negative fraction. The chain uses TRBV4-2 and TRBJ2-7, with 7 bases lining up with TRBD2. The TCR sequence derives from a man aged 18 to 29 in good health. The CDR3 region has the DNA TGTGCCAGCAGCCAAGTTGTCAGCGGGGACTCCTACGAGCAGTACTTC. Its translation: CASSQVVSGDSYEQYF.